This T cell receptor beta chain is drawn from a study of blood T cell repertoires in COVID-19. Looked up from germline, CDR1 is KGHDR and CDR2 is SFDVKD. Losses at the gene ends were 3 bases for V and 4 bases for J; bases not matched to a gene: 7. The CDR3 has 16 amino acids. Per the study methods: It was from reference gene primer amplification that nucleated cell counts were estimated. The assay was immunoSEQ multiplex PCR, and TCRdb's table has in-frame clones only and misses some. The D gene and trimming were derived from the DNA, and the V and J assignments and clone size from that table. The sample consists of roughly 300,000 clones, around 85% of them appearing once.

Sequenced: peripheral blood. The receptor's source is a human donor in a cohort sampled during active COVID-19. The chain links TRBV24-1 to TRBJ2-1; 8 bases line up with TRBD1. CDR3 coding DNA: TGTGCCACCAGTGATCCAGGACAGGGCTCGTACAATGAGCAGTTCTTC. Translation gives CATSDPGQGSYNEQFF.